Below, 16 T cell receptor beta chains from the same sample are listed, as sequenced in a study of Ad26.COV2.S vaccination and SARS-CoV-2 variants. The treatment was: over 15 received Ad26.COV2.S at low or high dose, single or two shots; about 5 received placebo; per-sample allocation not given. Each sample was drawn 63 days after the first injection (of vaccine or placebo). Libraries were prepared by immunoSEQ multiplex PCR; TCRdb keeps only in-frame clonotypes and omits some of them. The table records 380,000 or so clones, under 90% of them present only once. The sample was peripheral blood, taken in a trial of Ad26.COV2.S vaccine versus placebo. These receptors all come from a person between 18 and 59 years old who received the Ad26.COV2.S COVID-19 vaccine or a placebo.

This sequence joins TRBV4-2 and TRBJ1-1, with D perhaps matching TRBD1 (6 bases). Germline CDR1 is LGHNA and CDR2 is YNFKEQ. The V end lost 5 bases, the J end lost 1 base, and 11 bases lay between the germline ends. CDR3 size: 14 residues. The CDR3: CASSIRQENTEAFF. For the CDR3, the DNA is TGTGCCAGCAGCATCCGACAGGAGAACACTGAAGCTTTCTTT.

The sample holds one count of this clone. The chain has TRBV5-6 and TRBJ2-5; D is unresolved. V gave up 4 bases and J gave up 5 bases, with 12 bases separating them. Per germline, CDR1 SGHDT and CDR2 YYEEEE. This CDR3 spans 13 amino acids. CDR3 in amino acids: CASSPGRRETQYF. CDR3 in DNA: TGTGCCAGCAGCCCCGGGCGAAGGGAGACCCAGTACTTC. Filled out from reference TRBV5-6 and TRBJ2-5, the complete variable domain reads DAGVTQSPTHLIKTRGQQVTLRCSPKSGHDTVSWYQQALGQGPQFIFQYYEEEERQRGNFPDRFSGHQFPNYSSELNVNALLLGDSALYLCASSPGRRETQYFGPGTRLLVL.

A single count supports this clone. CDR3 sequence: CASRPNRDTEAFF. As DNA, the CDR3 is TGTGCCAGCAGACCCAACAGGGATACTGAAGCTTTCTTT. The gene calls are TRBV6-5 and TRBJ1-1, with a possible D match to TRBD1 (6 bases). The V gene lost 6 bases and the J gene lost 5 bases, with 13 bases spanning the gap. The CDR3 consists of 13 residues. Germline V CDR1 and CDR2: MNHEY, SVGAGI.

The rearrangement joins TRBV18 to TRBJ2-5, with D unclear. Trimming cost V 5 bases and J 0 bases, with 4 bases left between them. CDR1 is KGHSH, CDR2 LQKENI, per germline. This CDR3 contains 12 residues. CDR3 residues: CASSSYQETQYF. CDR3 sequence (DNA): TGTGCCAGCTCATCGTACCAAGAGACCCAGTACTTC. Supplemented by reference TRBV18 and TRBJ2-5, the full variable domain reads NAGVMQNPRHLVRRRGQEARLRCSPMKGHSHVYWYRQLPEEGLKFMVYLQKENIIDESGMPKERFSAEFPKEGPSILRIQQVVRGDSAAYFCASSSYQETQYFGPGTRLLVL.

The chain employs TRBV4-2 and TRBJ2-1, with 8 positions matching TRBD2. V lost 5 bases to trimming and J lost 6 bases; unmatched junction nucleotides: 12. CDR3 length: 16 amino acids. The germline V gene encodes CDR1 LGHNA and CDR2 YNFKEQ. The CDR3 loop is CASSSIAAGAGNEQFF. DNA of the CDR3: TGTGCCAGCAGCTCGATCGCAGCGGGGGCGGGCAATGAGCAGTTCTTC.

This CDR3 is CASSVRRDEGRRGGYTF. In DNA form, the CDR3 reads TGTGCCAGCAGCGTACGCCGGGACGAAGGGAGGCGTGGAGGCTACACCTTC. The chain combines TRBV9 with TRBJ1-2; possibly TRBD1 for D (5 bases). Germline V gene data show CDR1 as SGDLS and CDR2 as YYNGEE. The CDR3 sequence is 17 residues long. The V end was cut by 1 base, the J end by 8 bases, with 24 bases between.

The chain joins TRBV3-1 (or the pseudogene TRBV3-2) to TRBJ2-1; TRBD2 aligns across 11 bases. Germline CDR1 LGHDT, CDR2 YNNKEL (reference sequence). The ends lost 4 bases at V and 6 bases at J; junction bases unmatched: 2. This CDR3 comprises 14 residues. The chain's CDR3 is CASSRLAGGNEQFF. The CDR3 bases are TGTGCCAGCAGCCGGCTAGCGGGAGGCAATGAGCAGTTCTTC.

This sequence joins TRBV4-2 and TRBJ2-7; TRBD1 aligns across 10 bases. The germline V gene encodes CDR1 LGHNA and CDR2 YNFKEQ. With 0 bases clipped from V and 2 bases from J, the junction kept 10 bases outside the gene matches. CDR3 length equals 18 residues. The DNA of the CDR3 is TGTGCCAGCAGCCAAGACCTCGGGGGCGGGACAGGGGCCTACGAGCAGTACTTC. Amino acid sequence: CASSQDLGGGTGAYEQYF.

The chain combines TRBV3-1 (or the pseudogene TRBV3-2) with TRBJ1-1; a weak D match, TRBD1 (5 bases). The V end was cut by 2 bases, the J end by 11 bases, with 15 bases between. There are 13 residues in the CDR3. Germline-derived CDR1 and CDR2 are LGHDT and YNNKEL (reference sequence). CDR3 bases: TGTGCCAGCAGCCAACGGGAGGGACGCGAGGCTTTCTTT. It yields the protein CASSQREGREAFF.

This chain connects TRBV19 to TRBJ2-4; no firm D call. CDR1 LNHDA and CDR2 SQIVND come from the germline V gene (reference sequence). The CDR3 extends over 15 amino acids. Trimming left V 3 bases short and J 8 bases short, with 17 bases between. DNA for the CDR3: TGTGCCAGTAGTATGTTTAGCTGGACGGTGGACATTCAGTACTTC. Its protein is CASSMFSWTVDIQYF.

The rearrangement links TRBV9 to TRBJ2-1; 8 nucleotides match TRBD1. The CDR3 covers 15 residues. The germline V gene encodes CDR1 SGDLS and CDR2 YYNGEE. V shed 0 bases, J shed 4 bases, and the junction held 3 bases outside the gene matches. The chain's CDR3 is CASSVETGEYNEQFF. The DNA of the CDR3 is TGTGCCAGCAGCGTAGAGACAGGGGAGTACAATGAGCAGTTCTTC.

The chain combines TRBV19 with TRBJ2-1; 10 nucleotides match TRBD1. This CDR3 has 14 residues. Trimming cost V 7 bases and J 7 bases; bases outside gene matches: 7. Germline lookup yields CDR1 LNHDA and CDR2 SQIVND (reference sequence). DNA of the CDR3: TGTGCCAGTATGGGGGACAGGGGATTTAATGAGCAGTTCTTC. It codes for CASMGDRGFNEQFF.

The rearrangement links TRBV19 to TRBJ1-2; 7 positions agree with TRBD1. The CDR3 contains 14 residues. The germline CDR1 and CDR2 sequences are LNHDA and SQIVND (reference sequence). Losses at the gene ends were 6 bases for V and 5 bases for J; bases not matched to a gene: 9. The CDR3 loop reads CASRSGQDPYGYTF. For the CDR3, the DNA is TGTGCCAGTAGATCCGGACAGGATCCTTATGGCTACACCTTC.

This chain connects TRBV10-3 to TRBJ1-4; TRBD1 is a possible D gene (5 bases). The CDR3 length is 14 residues. Germline V gives CDR1 ENHRY, CDR2 SYGVKD. V lost 4 bases to trimming and J lost 7 bases, with 13 bases between them. For the CDR3, the DNA is TGTGCCATCAGTGCTACGACAGCGCCTGAAAAACTGTTTTTT. This gives the protein CAISATTAPEKLFF.

This rearrangement joins TRBV20-1 to TRBJ2-7; D unclear. With 3 bases removed from V and 2 bases from J, the gap between germline ends came to 14 bases. Germline loops: CDR1 DFQATT, CDR2 SNEGSKA (reference sequence). The CDR3 contains 14 residues. CDR3 region: CSASKDGNTYEQYF. Here the CDR3 DNA reads TGCAGTGCTAGTAAGGACGGCAATACCTACGAGCAGTACTTC.

This clone has a handful of counts. V usage is TRBV7-9 and J usage is TRBJ1-4; TRBD1 matches 10 bases. This CDR3 is 15 amino acids long. CDR1 is SEHNR, CDR2 FQNEAQ, per germline (reference sequence). J was trimmed by 8 bases and V by 1 base; bases with no gene match: 4. The CDR3 bases are TGTGCCAGCAGCTTAGGGGACAGGGGAGACGAAAAACTGTTTTTT. Its translation is CASSLGDRGDEKLFF.